This T cell receptor (beta chain) was identified during a study of blood T cell repertoires in COVID-19. Study details: The cDNA or gDNA used as material had been derived from T cells, B-cell-depleted T cells, or PBMCs.

Profiled with immunoSEQ multiplex PCR; TCRdb holds only in-frame clones, not every one. The sample consists of 130,000 to 150,000 clones, 85% to 90% of them appearing once. The CDR3 spans 15 residues. Germline CDR1 and CDR2: LNHDA and SQIVND (reference sequence). V lost 0 bases and J lost 0, with 6 bases in between. The chain joins TRBV19 to TRBJ1-5; no clear D gene. This receptor was taken from a man aged 45-65 years with active or convalescent COVID-19. The sequencing input was peripheral blood. This chain's CDR3 is CASSIDTDSNQPQHF. The CDR3, as DNA: TGTGCCAGTAGTATAGACACAGATAGCAATCAGCCCCAGCATTTT.